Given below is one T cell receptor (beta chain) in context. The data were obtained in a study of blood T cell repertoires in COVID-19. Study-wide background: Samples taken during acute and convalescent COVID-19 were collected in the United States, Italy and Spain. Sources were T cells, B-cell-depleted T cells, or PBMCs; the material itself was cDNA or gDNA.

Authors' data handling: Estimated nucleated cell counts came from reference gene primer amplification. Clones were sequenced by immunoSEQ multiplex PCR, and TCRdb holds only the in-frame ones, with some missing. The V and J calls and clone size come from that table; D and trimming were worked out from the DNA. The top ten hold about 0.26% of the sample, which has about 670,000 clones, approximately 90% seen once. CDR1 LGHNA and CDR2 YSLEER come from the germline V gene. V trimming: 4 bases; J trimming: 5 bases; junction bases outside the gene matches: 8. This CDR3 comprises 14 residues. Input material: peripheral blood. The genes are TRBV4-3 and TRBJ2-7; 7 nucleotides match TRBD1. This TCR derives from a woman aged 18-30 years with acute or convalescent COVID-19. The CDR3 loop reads CASSLGQVYDEQYF. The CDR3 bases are TGCGCCAGCAGCCTTGGACAGGTATACGACGAGCAGTACTTC.